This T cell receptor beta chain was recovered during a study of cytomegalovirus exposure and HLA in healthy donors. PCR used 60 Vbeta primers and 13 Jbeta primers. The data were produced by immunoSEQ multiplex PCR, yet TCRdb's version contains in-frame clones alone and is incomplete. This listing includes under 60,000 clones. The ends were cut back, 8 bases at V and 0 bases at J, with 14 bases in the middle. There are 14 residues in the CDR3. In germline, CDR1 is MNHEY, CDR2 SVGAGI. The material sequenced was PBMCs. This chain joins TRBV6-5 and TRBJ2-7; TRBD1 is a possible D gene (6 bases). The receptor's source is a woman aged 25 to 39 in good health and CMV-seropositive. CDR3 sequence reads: CASLRTASSYEQYF. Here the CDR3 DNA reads TGTGCCAGCTTGCGGACAGCGAGCTCCTACGAGCAGTACTTC.